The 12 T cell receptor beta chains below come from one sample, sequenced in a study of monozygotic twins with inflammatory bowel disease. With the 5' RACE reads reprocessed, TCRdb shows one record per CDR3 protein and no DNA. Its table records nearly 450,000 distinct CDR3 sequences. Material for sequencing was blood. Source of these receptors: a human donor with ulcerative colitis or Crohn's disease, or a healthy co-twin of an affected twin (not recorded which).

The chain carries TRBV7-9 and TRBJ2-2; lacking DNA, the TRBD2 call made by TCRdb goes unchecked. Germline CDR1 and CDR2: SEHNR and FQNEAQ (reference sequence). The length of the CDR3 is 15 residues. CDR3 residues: CASARGGFTTGELFF. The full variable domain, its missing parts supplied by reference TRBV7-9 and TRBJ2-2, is DTGVSQNPRHKITKRGQNVTFRCDPISEHNRLYWYRQTLGQGPEFLTYFQNEAQLEKSRLLSDRFSAERPKGSFSTLEIQRTEQGDSAMYLCASARGGFTTGELFFGEGSRLTVL.

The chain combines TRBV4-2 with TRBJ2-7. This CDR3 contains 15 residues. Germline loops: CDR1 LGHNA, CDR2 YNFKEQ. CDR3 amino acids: CASSQDATFSYEQYF.

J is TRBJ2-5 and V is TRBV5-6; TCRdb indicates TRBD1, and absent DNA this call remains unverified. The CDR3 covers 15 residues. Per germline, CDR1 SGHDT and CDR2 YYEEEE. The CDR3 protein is CASSPTRRVQETQYF.

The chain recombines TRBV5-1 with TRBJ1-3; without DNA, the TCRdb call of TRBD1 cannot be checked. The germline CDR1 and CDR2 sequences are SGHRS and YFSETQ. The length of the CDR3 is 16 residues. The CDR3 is CASSEVGGPPGNTIYF.

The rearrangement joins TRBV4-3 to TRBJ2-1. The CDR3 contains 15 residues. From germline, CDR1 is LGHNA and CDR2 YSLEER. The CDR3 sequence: CASSQSTGSYNEQFF.

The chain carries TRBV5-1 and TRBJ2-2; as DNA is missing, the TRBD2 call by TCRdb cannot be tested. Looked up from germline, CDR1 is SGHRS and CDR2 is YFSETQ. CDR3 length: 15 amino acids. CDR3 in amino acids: CASSFLAESTGELFF. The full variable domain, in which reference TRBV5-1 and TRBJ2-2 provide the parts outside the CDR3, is KAGVTQTPRYLIKTRGQQVTLSCSPISGHRSVSWYQQTPGQGLQFLFEYFSETQRNKGNFPGRFSGRQFSNSRSEMNVSTLELGDSALYLCASSFLAESTGELFFGEGSRLTVL.

The CDR3 here is CASSLLGTNTGELFF. This chain joins TRBV7-9 and TRBJ2-2. The CDR3 consists of 15 residues. Germline V gene data show CDR1 as SEHNR and CDR2 as FQNEAQ (reference sequence).

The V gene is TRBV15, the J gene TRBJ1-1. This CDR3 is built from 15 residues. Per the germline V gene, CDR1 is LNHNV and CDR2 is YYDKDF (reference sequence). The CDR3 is CATSTDGLMNTEAFF.

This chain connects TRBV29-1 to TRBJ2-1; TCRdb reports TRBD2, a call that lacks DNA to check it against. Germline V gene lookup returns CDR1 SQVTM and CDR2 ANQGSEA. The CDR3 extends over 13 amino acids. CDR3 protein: CSVEMDYNNEQFF.

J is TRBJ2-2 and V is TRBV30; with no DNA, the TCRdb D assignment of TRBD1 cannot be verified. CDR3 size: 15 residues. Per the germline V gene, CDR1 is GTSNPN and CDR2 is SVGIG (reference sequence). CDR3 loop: CAWSYGQASTGELFF. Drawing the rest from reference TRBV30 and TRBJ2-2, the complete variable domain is SQTIHQWPATLVQPVGSPLSLECTVEGTSNPNLYWYRQAAGRGLQLLFYSVGIGQISSEVPQNLSASRPQDRQFILSSKKLLLSDSGFYLCAWSYGQASTGELFFGEGSRLTVL.

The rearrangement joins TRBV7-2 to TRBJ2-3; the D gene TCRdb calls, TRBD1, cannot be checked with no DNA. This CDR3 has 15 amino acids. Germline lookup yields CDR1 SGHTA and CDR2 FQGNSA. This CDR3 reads CASSSGAGATDTQYF.

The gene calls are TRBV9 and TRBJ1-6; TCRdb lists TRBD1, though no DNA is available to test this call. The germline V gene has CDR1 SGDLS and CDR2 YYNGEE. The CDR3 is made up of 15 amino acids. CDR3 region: CASSAGPDNNSPLHF.